These 2 T cell receptor beta chains were all obtained from the same sample, sequenced in a study of beta chain features in type 1 diabetes. Study conclusions and caveats: A moderate, significant TCRB CDR3 shortening appeared in type 1 diabetes across four CD4+ subsets.

Investigators reverse transcribed all isolated RNA, so they sequenced expressed TCRB transcripts. Produced via immunoSEQ multiplex PCR; TCRdb's table is partial and in-frame only. Seen here are about 230,000 clones, 16% observed once, and the top ten hold about 0.085%. These TCRs' antigens remain unknown. Sequenced: naive CD4+ T cells from blood. The receptors were sampled from a man aged 30 to 39 with type 1 diabetes.

This chain joins TRBV5-6 and TRBJ2-1, with TRBD1 identical over 9 bases. The CDR3 sequence is 15 residues long. The V gene's germline CDR1 is SGHDT and CDR2 YYEEEE. The J segment lost 4 bases and the V segment lost 4 bases, leaving 6 bases of the junction unmatched. The CDR3 DNA reads TGTGCCAGCAGCATCCGGGACAGGGAATACAATGAGCAGTTCTTC. This gives the protein CASSIRDREYNEQFF.

This clone was found a few times. The J gene is TRBJ2-5, the V gene TRBV25-1, with D perhaps given as TRBD1 or TRBD2 (6 bases each). V was pared by 1 base and J by 4 bases, with 7 bases between. Germline loops: CDR1 MGHDK, CDR2 SYGVNS. The CDR3 is made up of 13 amino acids. The CDR3 DNA follows: TGTGCCAGCAGTGAATCGGGGGCAGAGACCCAGTACTTC. Its protein product is CASSESGAETQYF.